A single sample gave rise to the 22 T cell receptor beta chains below, sequenced in a study of CD8 T cells in Susac syndrome. An amount of RNA that ranged from roughly 0.5 to 1 ug was reverse transcribed with random hexamers. Each CDR3 protein is one row after TCRdb ran MiXCR on the immunoSEQ multiplex PCR reads. The sample holds around 300,000 distinct CDR3 sequences, 85% seen once. Input material: CD8+ T cells from PBMCs. Every receptor here comes from a human donor with multiple sclerosis.

The V gene is TRBV30, the J gene TRBJ1-2; D is undetermined. Trimming took off 3 bases at V and 2 bases at J, with 10 bases between the two ends. The CDR3 consists of 13 residues. The germline V gene has CDR1 GTSNPN and CDR2 SVGIG (reference sequence). CDR3 DNA sequence: TGTGCCTGGAGCTATGGAGAGAACTATGGCTACACCTTC. It codes for CAWSYGENYGYTF.

The J gene is TRBJ2-2, the V gene TRBV25-1; D might be TRBD1 (6 bases). Germline V gene data show CDR1 as MGHDK and CDR2 as SYGVNS. This CDR3 is built from 17 residues. V was pared by 0 bases and J by 2 bases, with 13 bases between. The DNA for the CDR3 is TGTGCCAGCAGTGAATATAGGGCCAGGGGTAACACCGGGGAGCTGTTTTTT. This codes for CASSEYRARGNTGELFF.

The rearrangement uses TRBV4-3 and TRBJ2-4; D is undetermined. The CDR3 extends over 14 amino acids. From germline, CDR1 is LGHNA and CDR2 YSLEER. With 0 bases removed from V and 8 bases from J, the gap between germline ends came to 11 bases. CDR3 nucleotides: TGCGCCAGCAGCCAAGATTGGTTCCAGGACATTCAGTACTTC. It yields the protein CASSQDWFQDIQYF.

This chain joins TRBV2 and TRBJ2-1; possible D gene TRBD1, 5 bases. V lost 8 bases and J 10 bases, leaving 9 bases between the germline ends. Germline V CDR1 and CDR2: SNHLY, FYNNEI. The CDR3 runs 10 residues. CDR3 in amino acids: CASWWGEQFF. The CDR3 DNA reads as TGTGCCAGCTGGTGGGGCGAGCAGTTCTTC.

In this sample, this clonotype turned up once. This rearrangement joins TRBV25-1 to TRBJ2-2, with D possibly being TRBD1 (6 bases). This CDR3 has 15 amino acids. V was cut by 4 bases and J by 7 bases, with 16 bases left in between. Looked up from germline, CDR1 is MGHDK and CDR2 is SYGVNS. CDR3 DNA sequence: TGTGCCAGCAGTGTGGGGGCAATCGCAAGCGGGGAGCTGTTTTTT. Translated, it gives CASSVGAIASGELFF.

The chain combines TRBV5-4 with TRBJ2-4, with D perhaps TRBD1 (5 bases). The CDR3 has 15 amino acids. Germline-derived CDR1 and CDR2 are SGHNT and YYREEE (reference sequence). V lost 4 bases, J lost 0 bases, and 11 bases lay in between. The CDR3 coding sequence is TGTGCCAGCAGCGGCGGACACCTAGCCAAAAACATTCAGTACTTC. Translation: CASSGGHLAKNIQYF.

The chain couples TRBV11-2 to TRBJ1-2; 11 bases align to TRBD1. This CDR3 is built from 17 residues. The J segment lost 1 base and the V segment lost 1 base, leaving 5 bases of the junction unmatched. Per the germline V gene, CDR1 is SGHAT and CDR2 is FQNNGV. CDR3 DNA sequence: TGTGCCAGCAGCTTAGGGACAGGGGGCTTGAATAACTATGGCTACACCTTC. This codes for CASSLGTGGLNNYGYTF.

The V and J genes are TRBV7-9 and TRBJ1-1; maybe TRBD1 (5 bases). The CDR3 contains 12 residues. Trimming left V 4 bases short and J 5 bases short, with 8 bases between. The germline V gene has CDR1 SEHNR and CDR2 FQNEAQ (reference sequence). The CDR3 sequence is CASSSQGTEAFF. CDR3 nucleotides: TGTGCCAGCAGCTCTCAGGGTACTGAAGCTTTCTTT.

This chain links TRBV6-5 with TRBJ2-7, with no clear D. CDR1 is MNHEY and CDR2 is SVGAGI in the germline V gene. With 4 bases removed from V and 6 bases from J, the gap between germline ends came to 7 bases. This CDR3 region has 11 residues. The CDR3 region is CASSWGLEQYF. DNA for the CDR3: TGTGCCAGCAGTTGGGGTCTCGAGCAGTACTTC.

This chain joins TRBV7-9 and TRBJ2-7; D not certain. V dropped 4 bases and J dropped 2 bases, with 9 bases sitting between them. Germline-derived CDR1 and CDR2 are SEHNR and FQNEAQ (reference sequence). This CDR3 has 13 amino acids. CDR3 sequence: CASSSKQTYEQYF. CDR3 DNA: TGTGCCAGCAGCTCGAAACAGACCTACGAGCAGTACTTC. The complete variable domain, with remaining parts taken from reference TRBV7-9 and TRBJ2-7, reads DTGVSQNPRHKITKRGQNVTFRCDPISEHNRLYWYRQTLGQGPEFLTYFQNEAQLEKSRLLSDRFSAERPKGSFSTLEIQRTEQGDSAMYLCASSSKQTYEQYFGPGTRLTVT.

The chain is built from TRBV19 and TRBJ1-1, with D tentatively TRBD1 (5 bases). CDR1 and CDR2 (germline): LNHDA, SQIVND (reference sequence). Trimming cost V 7 bases and J 3 bases, with 12 bases left between them. The CDR3 is 13 residues long. CDR3 sequence (DNA): TGTGCCAGTACCACGGGGGGGTACACTGAAGCTTTCTTT. It codes for CASTTGGYTEAFF.

The chain recombines TRBV13 with TRBJ2-1; TRBD2 matches 9 bases. V dropped 0 bases and J dropped 5; count of bases not matched to a gene: 8. Germline lookup yields CDR1 PRHDT and CDR2 FYEKMQ (reference sequence). The CDR3 totals 17 residues. The CDR3, as DNA: TGTGCCAGCAGCTTAGGAGTAGCGGGAGAAGGGCACAATGAGCAGTTCTTC. This encodes CASSLGVAGEGHNEQFF.

This chain connects TRBV27 to TRBJ1-2; 7 bases match TRBD1. The germline V gene has CDR1 MNHEY and CDR2 SMNVEV (reference sequence). The ends lost 5 bases at V and 8 bases at J; junction bases unmatched: 11. CDR3 length: 14 residues. The CDR3 loop is CASSITNRGFGYTF. In nucleotides, the CDR3 is TGTGCCAGCAGTATTACGAACAGGGGATTCGGCTACACCTTC.

The chain combines TRBV12-3 or TRBV12-4 with TRBJ2-7; 9 bases match TRBD2. With V trimmed by 6 bases and J by 2 bases, 8 bases remained unmatched. The CDR3 totals 15 residues. The CDR3 nucleotides read TGTGCCAGCAGGAATGCTAGCGGGACTACCTACGAGCAGTACTTC. This codes for CASRNASGTTYEQYF.

The chain joins TRBV27 to TRBJ1-1; 7 bases are shared with TRBD1. This CDR3 contains 14 residues. Trimming cost V 11 bases and J 4 bases; bases outside gene matches: 13. CDR1 and CDR2 (germline): MNHEY, SMNVEV (reference sequence). CDR3 DNA: TGTGCCTCTCATCGCGCAGGGGGAATCACTGAAGCTTTCTTT. Translation gives CASHRAGGITEAFF.

The genes are TRBV12-3 or TRBV12-4 and TRBJ1-5; D is possibly TRBD1 (5 bases). The ends were cut back, 5 bases at V and 1 base at J, with 18 bases in the middle. The CDR3 spans 17 residues. The CDR3 nucleotides are TGTGCCAGCAGTGACGCTCGGGACTATCGGAGCAATCAGCCCCAGCATTTT. As protein: CASSDARDYRSNQPQHF.

The V and J genes are TRBV6-5 and TRBJ2-2; D is uncertain. CDR3 length: 15 residues. V lost 8 bases to trimming and J lost 3 bases, with 16 bases between them. CDR1 is MNHEY and CDR2 is SVGAGI in the germline V gene. In DNA, the CDR3 is TGTGCCAGCTCACCCCAAAGACGGGACACCGGGGAGCTGTTTTTT. It translates to CASSPQRRDTGELFF.

The chain uses TRBV7-9 and TRBJ2-5; 10 bases match TRBD2. The CDR3 is made up of 17 amino acids. The trim removed 5 bases at V and 5 bases at J, leaving 14 bases unmatched. In germline, CDR1 is SEHNR, CDR2 FQNEAQ (reference sequence). The CDR3 region has the DNA TGTGCCAGCAGCGGCTTGGCTAGCGGGAGTTTAATGGAGACCCAGTACTTC. This translates into CASSGLASGSLMETQYF.

The CDR3 sequence is CASGTGTSGRKTVTGELFF. CDR3 coding DNA: TGTGCCAGCGGGACCGGGACTAGCGGGAGGAAAACGGTCACCGGGGAGCTGTTTTTT. This chain links TRBV7-6 with TRBJ2-2; 15 nucleotides agree with TRBD2. The ends lost 8 bases at V and 4 bases at J; junction bases unmatched: 14. The germline V gene encodes CDR1 SGHVS and CDR2 FNYEAQ. The CDR3 spans 19 residues.

This rearrangement joins TRBV24-1 to TRBJ2-2; D is ambiguous. Germline CDR1 reads KGHDR; CDR2 reads SFDVKD. This CDR3 contains 16 residues. V gave up 1 base and J gave up 5 bases, with 13 bases separating them. CDR3 DNA: TGTGCCACCAGTGATTTACCAACTTTGGGTACCGGGGAGCTGTTTTTT. This sequence encodes CATSDLPTLGTGELFF.

This chain joins TRBV24-1 and TRBJ2-7, with a weak D call TRBD2 (6 bases). Germline assignment: CDR1 KGHDR and CDR2 SFDVKD. The V end was cut by 6 bases, the J end by 0 bases, with 17 bases between. This CDR3 spans 16 amino acids. CDR3 protein: CATSLGGTSSSYEQYF. The CDR3 DNA sequence: TGTGCCACCAGTCTAGGAGGGACTTCGAGCTCCTACGAGCAGTACTTC.

The chain couples TRBV6-2 or TRBV6-3 to TRBJ2-1; 10 positions match TRBD2. The length of the CDR3 is 15 residues. V shed 4 bases and J 7 bases; nucleotides not matched to a gene: 7. From germline, CDR1 is MNHEY and CDR2 SVGEGT. Written as DNA, the CDR3 is TGTGCCAGCAGTTCACTAGCGGGACCGAGGAATGAGCAGTTCTTC. Its protein product is CASSSLAGPRNEQFF.